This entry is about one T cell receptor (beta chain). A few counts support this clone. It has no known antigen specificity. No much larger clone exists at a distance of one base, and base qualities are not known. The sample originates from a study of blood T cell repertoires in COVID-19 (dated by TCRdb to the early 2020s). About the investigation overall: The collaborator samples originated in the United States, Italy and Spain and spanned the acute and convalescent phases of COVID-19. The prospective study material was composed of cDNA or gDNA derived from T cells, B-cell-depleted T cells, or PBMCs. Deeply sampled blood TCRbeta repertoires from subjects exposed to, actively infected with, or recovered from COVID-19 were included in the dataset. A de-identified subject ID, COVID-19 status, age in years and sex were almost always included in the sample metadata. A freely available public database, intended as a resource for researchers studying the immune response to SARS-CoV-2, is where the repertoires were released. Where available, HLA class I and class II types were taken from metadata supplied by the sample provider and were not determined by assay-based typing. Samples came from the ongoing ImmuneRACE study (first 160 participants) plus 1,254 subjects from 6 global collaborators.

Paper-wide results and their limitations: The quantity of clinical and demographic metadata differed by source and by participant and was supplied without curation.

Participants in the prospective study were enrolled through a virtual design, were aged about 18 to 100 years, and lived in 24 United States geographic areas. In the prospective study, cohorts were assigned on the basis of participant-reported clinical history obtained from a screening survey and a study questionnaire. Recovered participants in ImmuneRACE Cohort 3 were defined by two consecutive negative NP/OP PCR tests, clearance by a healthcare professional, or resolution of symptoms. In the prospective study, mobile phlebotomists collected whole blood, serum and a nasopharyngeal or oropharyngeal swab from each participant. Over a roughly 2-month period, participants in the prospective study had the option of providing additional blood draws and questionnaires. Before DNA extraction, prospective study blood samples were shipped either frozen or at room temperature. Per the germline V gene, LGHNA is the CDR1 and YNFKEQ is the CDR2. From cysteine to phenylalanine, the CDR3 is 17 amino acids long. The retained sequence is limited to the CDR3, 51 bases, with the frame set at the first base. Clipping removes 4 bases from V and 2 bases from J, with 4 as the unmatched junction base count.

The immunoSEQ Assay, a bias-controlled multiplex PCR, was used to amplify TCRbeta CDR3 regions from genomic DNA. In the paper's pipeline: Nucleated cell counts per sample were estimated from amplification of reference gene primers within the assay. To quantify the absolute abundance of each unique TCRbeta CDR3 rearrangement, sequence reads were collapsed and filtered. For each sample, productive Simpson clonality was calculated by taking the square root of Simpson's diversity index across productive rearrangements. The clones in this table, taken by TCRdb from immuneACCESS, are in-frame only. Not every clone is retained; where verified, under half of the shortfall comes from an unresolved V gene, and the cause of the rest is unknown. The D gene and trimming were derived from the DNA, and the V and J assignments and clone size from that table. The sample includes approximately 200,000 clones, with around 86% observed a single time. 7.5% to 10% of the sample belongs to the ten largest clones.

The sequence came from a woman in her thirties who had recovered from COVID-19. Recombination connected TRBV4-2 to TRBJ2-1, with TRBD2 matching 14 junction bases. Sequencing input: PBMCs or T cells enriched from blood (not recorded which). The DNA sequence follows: TGTGCCAGCAGCCCCAGACTAGCGGGAGGGGCCTACAATGAGCAGTTCTTC. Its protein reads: CASSPRLAGGAYNEQFF.